A single sample is the source of the 20 T cell receptor beta chains below, sequenced in a study of post-analysis software for immune sequencing data. General observations from the study: When patients were compared with controls, a handful of TRBV segments were more frequent, TRBV5-6, TRBV5-1 and TRBV20-1 among them.

Unique molecular identifiers had been added to the TCR beta cDNA libraries. TCRdb re-called the PCR reads with MiXCR, one entry per CDR3 protein. The table records 800,000 to 950,000 distinct CDR3 sequences, about 50% of them present only once. Their recognized antigens are unknown. Material: blood. The origin of the receptors is a girl between 5 and 17 years old with multiple sclerosis.

This clonotype was found a few times. This chain links TRBV7-3 with TRBJ2-3; the D is unclear. Germline CDR1 is SGHTA and CDR2 is FQGTGA. The CDR3 length is 15 residues. V lost 0 bases and J 1 base, leaving 8 bases between the germline ends. CDR3 DNA: TGTGCCAGCAGCTTAACGGCAGGCCGCACAGATACGCAGTATTTT. Amino acid sequence: CASSLTAGRTDTQYF.

This chain uses TRBV6-1 with TRBJ2-1, with TRBD2 identical over 10 bases. V gave up 6 bases and J gave up 7 bases; unmatched junction bases: 12. This CDR3 has 16 amino acids. Germline values: CDR1 MNHNS, CDR2 SASEGT. CDR3 nucleotides: TGTGCCAGCAGCCTCCTAGCGGGAGAGCTTGCGAATGAGCAGTTCTTC. Residues: CASSLLAGELANEQFF.

The V and J genes are TRBV10-3 and TRBJ1-1, with 8 positions matching TRBD1. Germline V CDR1 and CDR2: ENHRY, SYGVKD. The CDR3 has 15 residues. Trimming cost V 0 bases and J 5 bases; bases outside gene matches: 5. CDR3 sequence: CAISESRQGKTEAFF. CDR3 bases: TGTGCCATCAGTGAGTCTAGACAGGGGAAAACTGAAGCTTTCTTT.

The V and J genes are TRBV29-1 and TRBJ2-5, with D hard to call. Germline-derived CDR1 and CDR2 are SQVTM and ANQGSEA. V dropped 5 bases and J dropped 1 base, with 8 bases sitting between them. CDR3 length equals 12 residues. Here the CDR3 reads CSVRLSQETQYF. CDR3 sequence (DNA): TGCAGCGTTCGGCTATCCCAAGAGACCCAGTACTTC.

The CDR3 here is CASIDRENIQYF. The CDR3 DNA reads as TGTGCCAGCATCGACAGGGAAAACATTCAGTACTTC. The J gene is TRBJ2-7, the V gene TRBV25-1; 7 bases fit TRBD1. The J call may be in error: the DNA end matches TRBJ2-4 better. CDR1 MGHDK and CDR2 SYGVNS come from the germline V gene. The CDR3 length is 12 residues.

CDR3 protein: CASSPALLPHEQYF. DNA of the CDR3: TGTGCCAGCAGCCCTGCGTTATTGCCCCACGAGCAGTACTTC. The rearrangement links TRBV9 to TRBJ2-5; no firm D call. The better agreement between TRBJ2-7 and the DNA end casts doubt on the J call. From germline, CDR1 is SGDLS and CDR2 YYNGEE. The CDR3 length is 14 residues.

The chain employs TRBV12-3 or TRBV12-4 and TRBJ2-7, with 7 bases matching TRBD2. The junction had 13 bases not matched to a gene; V was cut back by 3 bases and J by 5 bases. This CDR3 comprises 16 residues. This CDR3 reads CASSFSSVGGPHEQYF. The DNA for the CDR3 is TGTGCCAGCAGTTTCTCTTCTGTGGGAGGGCCCCACGAGCAGTACTTC.

The sample holds a few counts of this clonotype. The chain links TRBV24-1 to TRBJ2-5, with TRBD2 as a possible D gene (6 bases). The CDR3 has 13 residues. Trimming took off 3 bases at V and 3 bases at J, with 7 bases between the two ends. The germline CDR1 and CDR2 sequences are KGHDR and SFDVKD. This chain's CDR3 is CATSDTSKETQYF. The CDR3 DNA is TGTGCCACCAGTGATACTAGCAAAGAGACCCAGTACTTC.

V gene TRBV10-1 combines with J gene TRBJ2-5; TRBD2 matches 9 bases. CDR3 length equals 15 residues. From germline, CDR1 is WNHNN and CDR2 SYGVQD (reference sequence). Germline trimming cut 2 bases from V and 1 base from J; bases unmatched to any gene: 2. CDR3 sequence: CASSERAGGQETQYF. CDR3 sequence (DNA): TGCGCCAGCAGTGAGAGAGCGGGAGGCCAAGAGACCCAGTACTTC.

The chain employs TRBV20-1 and TRBJ2-1; D may correspond to TRBD1 or TRBD2 (5 bases each). Looked up from germline, CDR1 is DFQATT and CDR2 is SNEGSKA (reference sequence). The V gene lost 2 bases and the J gene lost 0 bases, with 11 bases spanning the gap. This CDR3 has 15 residues. In nucleotides, the CDR3 is TGCAGTGCTAGACGTCCGGGACCCTCCTACAATGAGCAGTTCTTC. Residues: CSARRPGPSYNEQFF.

The V gene is TRBV7-2, the J gene TRBJ2-1; 11 bases are shared with TRBD2. V was pared by 5 bases and J by 3 bases, with 9 bases of the junction left unmatched. CDR1 and CDR2 (germline): SGHTA, FQGNSA. The CDR3 spans 17 residues. This CDR3 reads CASSQPPGLADYNEQFF. CDR3 DNA sequence: TGTGCCAGCAGCCAACCACCGGGACTAGCGGACTACAATGAGCAGTTCTTC.

V usage is TRBV15 and J usage is TRBJ1-2, with 7 bases identical to TRBD1. J gave up 7 bases and V 7 bases, and 15 bases lay outside the gene matches. This CDR3 comprises 15 residues. From germline, CDR1 is LNHNV and CDR2 YYDKDF (reference sequence). The CDR3 region has the DNA TGTGCCACCACACCTAACGGACTTACAGGGGTTGGCTACACCTTC. It specifies CATTPNGLTGVGYTF.

The genes are TRBV20-1 and TRBJ1-1; 8 nucleotides match TRBD1. The CDR3 length is 14 residues. The V and J ends lost 6 bases and 5 bases, in that order; junction bases with no gene match: 11. Germline V gene data show CDR1 as DFQATT and CDR2 as SNEGSKA (reference sequence). In DNA form, the CDR3 reads TGCAGTGCCGCACCATTCAGGGGGCGAACTGAAGCTTTCTTT. Protein sequence: CSAAPFRGRTEAFF.

The chain joins TRBV28 to TRBJ2-4; D is undetermined. Deletions cut 4 bases from V and 6 bases from J, with 7 bases between. The germline V gene encodes CDR1 MDHEN and CDR2 SYDVKM. This CDR3 has 12 residues. The CDR3 DNA reads as TGTGCCAGCAGTTACGCAGGAAACATTCAGTACTTC. It yields the protein CASSYAGNIQYF.

The chain uses TRBV7-4 and TRBJ2-5; 8 positions agree with TRBD1. The CDR3 runs 14 residues. The V and J ends lost 3 bases and 5 bases, in that order; junction bases with no gene match: 5. Germline CDR1 and CDR2: SGHVT and SQSDAQ. CDR3 amino acids: CASSFDRGWETQYF. The CDR3 bases are TGTGCCAGCAGCTTTGACAGGGGTTGGGAGACCCAGTACTTC.

This clonotype was counted a single time. CDR3 sequence: CASRSAGPEAFF. The DNA of the CDR3 is TGTGCCAGCAGGTCCGCGGGACCTGAAGCTTTCTTT. The chain links TRBV6-5 to TRBJ1-1, with D maybe TRBD1 (5 bases). V was trimmed by 6 bases and J by 6 bases, leaving 11 bases between them. The CDR3 contains 12 residues. CDR1 MNHEY and CDR2 SVGAGI come from the germline V gene.

The chain carries TRBV7-2 and TRBJ1-5, with D tentatively TRBD1 (6 bases). V was clipped by 4 bases and J by 3 bases, with 13 bases between them. The CDR3 spans 15 residues. Germline CDR1 is SGHTA and CDR2 is FQGNSA. CDR3 coding DNA: TGTGCCAGCAGCTCCCAGGGGTTGAACAATCAGCCCCAGCATTTT. Protein product: CASSSQGLNNQPQHF.

The chain recombines TRBV7-2 with TRBJ2-3; 7 positions match TRBD2. CDR3 length: 15 residues. Germline lookup yields CDR1 SGHTA and CDR2 FQGNSA. V trimming: 1 base; J trimming: 8 bases; junction bases outside the gene matches: 9. This chain's CDR3 is CASSLGRGTRPTQYF. As DNA, the CDR3 is TGTGCCAGCAGCTTAGGGCGGGGGACCCGCCCTACGCAGTATTTT.

In DNA, the CDR3 is TGTGCCAGCAGCTTAGACCAGTTGGGACATACGCAGTATTTT. Translated: CASSLDQLGHTQYF. The chain joins TRBV13 to TRBJ2-3; D is possibly TRBD1 or TRBD2 (5 bases each). Germline CDR1 and CDR2: PRHDT and FYEKMQ (reference sequence). Trimming removed 1 base from V and 7 bases from J, with 12 bases in between. The CDR3 is made up of 14 amino acids.

This clonotype was counted a single time. The junction differs from germline at one of its ends, possibly a read error. The chain joins TRBV12-3 or TRBV12-4 to TRBJ2-3, with 9 bases matching TRBD2. The CDR3 has 17 residues. The CDR3 nucleotides read TGTGCCAGCAGCGGGACATGGACTAGCGTGTTTGCAGATACGCAGTATTTC. Encoded protein: CASSGTWTSVFADTQYF.